These 20 T cell receptor beta chains originate from one sample sequenced in a study of identical twins. TCRdb reprocessed the 5' RACE reads with MiXCR, giving one entry per CDR3 protein. The repertoire has about 810,000 distinct CDR3 sequences, roughly an eighth of them found once; the top ten carry about 1.5%. In addition, the sample was reused for a study of yellow fever vaccine responses in identical twins.

Sequenced sample: PBMCs. Receptors originate from a woman aged 18-30 years in good health.

This clonotype was detected a few times. V is TRBV27 and J is TRBJ1-1; 7 bases are a match to TRBD1. J lost 8 bases, V lost 2 bases, and 5 bases had no gene match. This CDR3 has 13 amino acids. CDR1 and CDR2 from the germline V gene are MNHEY and SMNVEV (reference sequence). This CDR3 reads CASSLGRGLEAFF. CDR3 bases: TGTGCCAGCAGTTTAGGTAGGGGGCTAGAAGCTTTCTTT.

This clonotype was observed a few times. The chain couples TRBV18 to TRBJ1-1, with unresolved D. Deletions cut 3 bases from V and 3 bases from J, with 8 bases between. Germline V gene sequence: CDR1 KGHSH, CDR2 LQKENI. This CDR3 is built from 13 residues. As DNA, the CDR3 is TGTGCCAGCTCACCGGGCGGGCACACTGAAGCTTTCTTT. Translating it yields CASSPGGHTEAFF. The whole variable domain, remainder taken from reference TRBV18 and TRBJ1-1, is NAGVMQNPRHLVRRRGQEARLRCSPMKGHSHVYWYRQLPEEGLKFMVYLQKENIIDESGMPKERFSAEFPKEGPSILRIQQVVRGDSAAYFCASSPGGHTEAFFGQGTRLTVV.

Only a few counts were recorded for this clonotype. The chain has TRBV6-5 and TRBJ1-4, with D possibly matching TRBD1 (5 bases). The CDR3 spans 15 residues. The germline V and J ends were trimmed by 0 bases and 8 bases, with 13 bases remaining between them. The germline CDR1 and CDR2 sequences are MNHEY and SVGAGI. The CDR3 region is CASSYSRIGAEKLFF. The CDR3 DNA reads as TGTGCCAGCAGTTACTCGAGGATAGGGGCAGAAAAACTGTTTTTT.

The J gene is TRBJ2-4, the V gene TRBV28; D remains ambiguous. Germline assignment: CDR1 MDHEN and CDR2 SYDVKM. V was trimmed by 6 bases and J by 0 bases, leaving 15 bases between them. CDR3 length equals 16 residues. CDR3 sequence reads: CASSSDGPLAKNIQYF. In DNA, the CDR3 is TGTGCCAGCAGCTCGGACGGACCACTAGCCAAAAACATTCAGTACTTC.

This clonotype was seen a handful of times. The CDR3 loop is CASSHGVRGEPQHF. The CDR3 bases are TGTGCCAGCAGCCATGGCGTCAGGGGAGAGCCCCAGCATTTT. The chain couples TRBV3-1 to TRBJ1-5; D perhaps matches TRBD1 (6 bases). V lost 3 bases, J lost 8 bases, and 14 bases lay in between. The CDR3 spans 14 residues. Germline V CDR1 and CDR2: LGHDT, YNNKEL (reference sequence).

The genes are TRBV7-9 and TRBJ2-7, with D possibly TRBD1 on 6 matching bases. The germline V gene encodes CDR1 SEHNR and CDR2 FQNEAQ (reference sequence). There are 16 residues in the CDR3. Trimming left V 5 bases short and J 4 bases short, with 21 bases between. The CDR3 protein is CASSLGDTGTEYEQYV. The CDR3, as DNA: TGTGCCAGCAGCCTTGGGGACACGGGAACGGAATACGAGCAGTACGTC.

The chain carries TRBV6-1 and TRBJ2-1; 7 bases match TRBD2. Per germline, CDR1 MNHNS and CDR2 SASEGT. CDR3 length: 16 residues. V lost 2 bases to trimming and J lost 7 bases; unmatched junction nucleotides: 11. The CDR3 bases are TGTGCCAGCAGTGAATGGGGGGAGGGGTCCCGAAATGAGCAGTTCTTC. Translating gives CASSEWGEGSRNEQFF.

This clonotype was found a few times. V usage is TRBV20-1 and J usage is TRBJ1-2; D remains ambiguous. Trimming pared 3 bases from V and 4 bases from J, leaving 12 bases between. The CDR3 is made up of 13 amino acids. The germline gives CDR1 DFQATT, CDR2 SNEGSKA (reference sequence). The CDR3 reads CSASYLNPYGYTF. The CDR3 DNA is TGCAGTGCTAGCTATCTAAACCCCTATGGCTACACCTTC.

This clonotype was found many times. The CDR3 sequence: CASSLTSGKGTDTQYF. The CDR3 DNA reads as TGTGCCAGCAGCTTAACTAGCGGGAAGGGCACAGATACGCAGTATTTT. The chain recombines TRBV7-9 with TRBJ2-3; 10 bases line up with TRBD2. Germline V gene lookup returns CDR1 SEHNR and CDR2 FQNEAQ (reference sequence). V shed 2 bases and J 1 base; nucleotides not matched to a gene: 3. The CDR3 covers 16 residues. The full variable domain, with the rest looked up from reference TRBV7-9 and TRBJ2-3, is DTGVSQNPRHKITKRGQNVTFRCDPISEHNRLYWYRQTLGQGPEFLTYFQNEAQLEKSRLLSDRFSAERPKGSFSTLEIQRTEQGDSAMYLCASSLTSGKGTDTQYFGPGTRLTVL.

This clonotype was seen many times. This chain uses TRBV4-2 with TRBJ1-5; the D gene is possibly TRBD1 (6 bases). This CDR3 has 16 residues. Between the trimmed V and J ends, which lost 1 base and 8 bases, there was a span of 18 bases. CDR1 is LGHNA and CDR2 is YNFKEQ in the germline V gene. The CDR3: CASSQAYGRGSEPQHF. The CDR3 DNA follows: TGTGCCAGCAGCCAAGCTTACGGCAGGGGAAGTGAGCCCCAGCATTTT.

This chain uses TRBV6-1 with TRBJ2-2; D gene uncertain. The germline V gene encodes CDR1 MNHNS and CDR2 SASEGT. The ends were cut back, 7 bases at V and 1 base at J, with 16 bases in the middle. The CDR3 loop spans 16 amino acids. CDR3: CASTRGRRLNTGELFF. The CDR3 DNA reads TGTGCCAGCACTCGCGGACGACGGTTGAACACCGGGGAGCTGTTTTTT.

This clonotype was observed a few times. The rearrangement joins TRBV5-1 to TRBJ2-5, with 11 positions matching TRBD2. Germline V CDR1 and CDR2: SGHRS, YFSETQ. The V and J ends lost 1 base and 2 bases, in that order; junction bases with no gene match: 7. The CDR3 loop spans 17 amino acids. The CDR3 reads CASSLILAGGSQETQYF. DNA of the CDR3: TGCGCCAGCAGCTTGATTCTAGCGGGGGGCTCTCAAGAGACCCAGTACTTC. The entire variable domain, with the rest obtained from reference TRBV5-1 and TRBJ2-5, is as follows: KAGVTQTPRYLIKTRGQQVTLSCSPISGHRSVSWYQQTPGQGLQFLFEYFSETQRNKGNFPGRFSGRQFSNSRSEMNVSTLELGDSALYLCASSLILAGGSQETQYFGPGTRLLVL.

This clonotype was counted between two and nine times. The gene calls are TRBV11-3 and TRBJ2-1; the match to TRBD2 covers 10 bases. V lost 5 bases and J lost 5; bases outside the gene matches: 6. Germline CDR1 and CDR2: SGHNT and YENEEA. The CDR3 totals 15 residues. The CDR3 region is CASSRGAGGHNEQFF. As DNA, the CDR3 is TGTGCCAGCAGCCGGGGAGCGGGGGGGCACAATGAGCAGTTCTTC.

The sample holds a few counts of this clonotype. The chain couples TRBV7-9 to TRBJ2-3; D is uncertain. The CDR3 has 15 amino acids. V shed 1 base and J shed 0 bases, with 8 bases lying between them. The germline CDR1 and CDR2 sequences are SEHNR and FQNEAQ (reference sequence). CDR3: CASSLESFSTDTQYF. The CDR3 DNA sequence: TGTGCCAGCAGCTTAGAATCGTTCAGCACAGATACGCAGTATTTT.

This clonotype was picked up a small number of times. This sequence joins TRBV6-1 and TRBJ2-3; 12 nucleotides line up with TRBD1. The CDR3 covers 16 residues. The germline CDR1 and CDR2 sequences are MNHNS and SASEGT. V trimming: 8 bases; J trimming: 3 bases; junction bases outside the gene matches: 9. Here the CDR3 reads CASRRWGQGATDTQYF. The CDR3 DNA follows: TGTGCCAGCCGTAGGTGGGGACAGGGGGCGACAGATACGCAGTATTTT.

There are a few counts of this clonotype. V and J are TRBV28 and TRBJ2-3; tentatively, D is TRBD1 or TRBD2 (5 bases each). The CDR3 runs 14 residues. Between the trimmed V and J ends, which lost 9 bases and 0 bases, there was a span of 13 bases. CDR1 is MDHEN, CDR2 SYDVKM, per germline. Written as DNA, the CDR3 is TGTGCCAGAGGTTCGGGACGGAGCACAGATACGCAGTATTTT. It specifies CARGSGRSTDTQYF. The full variable domain, in which reference TRBV28 and TRBJ2-3 provide the parts outside the CDR3, is DVKVTQSSRYLVKRTGEKVFLECVQDMDHENMFWYRQDPGLGLRLIYFSYDVKMKEKGDIPEGYSVSREKKERFSLILESASTNQTSMYLCARGSGRSTDTQYFGPGTRLTVL.

This clonotype occurred a few times. The V gene is TRBV7-9, the J gene TRBJ2-1; 7 nucleotides agree with TRBD2. This CDR3 comprises 16 residues. Losses at the gene ends were 9 bases for V and 2 bases for J; bases not matched to a gene: 13. Germline loops: CDR1 SEHNR, CDR2 FQNEAQ (reference sequence). The CDR3 nucleotides read TGTGCCAGTGTCGGAAATGGGCTAGCGGCCTACAATGAGCAGTTCTTC. Translated: CASVGNGLAAYNEQFF.

This clonotype showed up many times. The chain employs TRBV2 and TRBJ2-1; D unresolved. This CDR3 is built from 8 residues. From germline, CDR1 is SNHLY and CDR2 FYNNEI. V was trimmed by 7 bases and J by 8 bases, leaving 0 bases between them. CDR3 nucleotides: TGTGCCAGCAATGAGCAGTTCTTC. Residues: CASNEQFF.

This clonotype was seen more than once but under ten times. The rearrangement uses TRBV6-5 and TRBJ2-7; 9 positions match TRBD2. CDR1 MNHEY and CDR2 SVGAGI come from the germline V gene. V was clipped by 5 bases and J by 7 bases; unmatched bases: 12. The CDR3 covers 15 residues. The CDR3 loop reads CASSTPTLAGVEQYF. In nucleotides, the CDR3 is TGTGCCAGCAGTACTCCCACGTTAGCGGGAGTGGAGCAGTACTTC.

This clonotype came up a few times. This sequence joins TRBV5-1 and TRBJ2-1; TRBD1 matches 9 bases. The CDR3 has 13 amino acids. With 6 bases clipped from V and 3 bases from J, the junction kept 1 base outside the gene matches. The germline V gene has CDR1 SGHRS and CDR2 YFSETQ. The CDR3 sequence: CASKGQGYNEQFF. CDR3 nucleotides: TGCGCCAGCAAGGGACAGGGCTACAATGAGCAGTTCTTC.